These 23 T cell receptor beta chains were sequenced from one sample in a study of shared clonotypes between healthy human individuals. TCRdb's table, derived via immunoSEQ multiplex PCR, lists solely in-frame clones and lacks some. The data hold approximately 2,000,000 clones, with just under 95% observed a single time. Sequenced: naive CD4+ T cells from PBMCs. This sample's subset: CD45RA+ positively selected. The receptors stem from a man in his late teens or twenties in good health. Some clones in this sample may be carry-over from other donors' samples.

The chain carries TRBV5-1 and TRBJ2-2; perhaps TRBD1 as D (6 bases). Trimming left V 4 bases short and J 4 bases short, with 11 bases between. The CDR3 is made up of 14 amino acids. Looked up from germline, CDR1 is SGHRS and CDR2 is YFSETQ. Here the CDR3 DNA reads TGCGCCAGCAGCGTACAGGGTTCCACCGGGGAGCTGTTTTTT. This translates into CASSVQGSTGELFF.

The chain employs TRBV5-1 and TRBJ1-2, with D unclear. Germline CDR1 and CDR2: SGHRS and YFSETQ. With 3 bases removed from V and 6 bases from J, the gap between germline ends came to 15 bases. The CDR3 extends over 14 amino acids. This CDR3 is CASSSPERWNGYTF. DNA for the CDR3: TGCGCCAGCAGCTCCCCCGAGCGGTGGAATGGCTACACCTTC.

The V gene is TRBV11-2, the J gene TRBJ2-3, with 8 nucleotides matching TRBD1. Germline CDR1 is SGHAT and CDR2 is FQNNGV. CDR3 length: 15 amino acids. Trimming at V came to 5 bases and at J to 2 bases, leaving 6 bases not matched to a gene. For the CDR3, the DNA is TGTGCCAGCAGCCATCGGGACAGGTACACAGATACGCAGTATTTT. Protein: CASSHRDRYTDTQYF.

The chain couples TRBV7-2 to TRBJ2-7, with 12 bases matching TRBD1. With 5 bases clipped from V and 4 bases from J, the junction kept 6 bases outside the gene matches. Germline V gene sequence: CDR1 SGHTA, CDR2 FQGNSA. CDR3 length: 15 residues. Here the CDR3 reads CASSTWDRGRYEQYF. The CDR3 nucleotides read TGTGCCAGCAGCACCTGGGACAGGGGGCGATACGAGCAGTACTTC. Full variable domain (missing parts from reference TRBV7-2 and TRBJ2-7): GAGVSQSPSNKVTEKGKDVELRCDPISGHTALYWYRQSLGQGLEFLIYFQGNSAPDKSGLPSDRFSAERTGGSVSTLTIQRTQQEDSAVYLCASSTWDRGRYEQYFGPGTRLTVT.

J is TRBJ1-5 and V is TRBV6-6, with TRBD1 identical over 7 bases. The V gene's germline CDR1 is MNHNY and CDR2 SVGAGI (reference sequence). Germline trimming cut 5 bases from V and 7 bases from J; bases unmatched to any gene: 5. CDR3 length: 13 amino acids. The CDR3 protein is CASSRVGGQPQHF. For the CDR3, the DNA is TGTGCCAGCAGTAGGGTAGGGGGCCAGCCCCAGCATTTT.

The rearrangement joins TRBV6-1 to TRBJ2-5; 8 bases align to TRBD2. V gave up 3 bases and J gave up 2 bases; unmatched junction bases: 8. From germline, CDR1 is MNHNS and CDR2 SASEGT. The CDR3 sequence is 16 residues long. The CDR3 coding sequence is TGTGCCAGCAGTGATGTACTAGCGGAACAACAAGAGACCCAGTACTTC. Residues: CASSDVLAEQQETQYF.

This clone has a single count. The chain recombines TRBV6-6 with TRBJ2-7; 7 positions match TRBD2. The CDR3 spans 13 residues. V was clipped by 9 bases and J by 2 bases; unmatched bases: 7. Germline lookup yields CDR1 MNHNY and CDR2 SVGAGI (reference sequence). CDR3 coding DNA: TGTGCCAGTGTGAGCGGGACCACCTACGAGCAGTACTTC. Translating gives CASVSGTTYEQYF.

J is TRBJ2-5 and V is TRBV7-6; unclear D gene. CDR3 size: 13 residues. Trimming shortened V by 5 bases and J by 1 base, and 8 bases separated the two germline ends. Germline CDR1 reads SGHVS; CDR2 reads FNYEAQ. CDR3 nucleotides: TGTGCCAGCAGCCGGAGCCCCCAAGAGACCCAGTACTTC. It codes for CASSRSPQETQYF.

As regards this clone: One end of the junction is discordant with germline, which a read error may explain. The V call is TRBV18, the J call TRBJ2-3, with TRBD1 identical over 7 bases. Germline CDR1 is KGHSH and CDR2 is LQKENI. The CDR3 spans 15 residues. CDR3 region: CASSPRQGPGDTQYF. Written as DNA, the CDR3 is TGTGCCAGCTCCCCACGACAGGGTCCAGGGGATACGCAGTATTTT.

The CDR3 DNA sequence: TGTGCCAGCAGCTTAGTGGTGAGCGGGGAGCTGTTTTTT. It translates to CASSLVVSGELFF. The chain uses TRBV11-3 and TRBJ2-2; D not certain. The germline CDR1 and CDR2 sequences are SGHNT and YENEEA. The CDR3 has 13 residues. Trimming shortened V by 1 base and J by 7 bases, and 7 bases separated the two germline ends.

This chain joins TRBV6-1 and TRBJ1-2; D not resolved. This CDR3 contains 15 residues. V lost 4 bases and J lost 4, with 16 bases in between. Per the germline V gene, CDR1 is MNHNS and CDR2 is SASEGT. For the CDR3, the DNA is TGTGCCAGCAGTGTAGGGAGTTCAACTCTCTATGGCTACACCTTC. The encoded protein is CASSVGSSTLYGYTF.

This chain connects TRBV10-3 to TRBJ2-5; 10 positions agree with TRBD2. V was clipped by 4 bases and J by 3 bases; unmatched bases: 14. Looked up from germline, CDR1 is ENHRY and CDR2 is SYGVKD. The CDR3 loop spans 18 amino acids. CDR3 in amino acids: CAISGRSSGSEEEETQYF. In nucleotides, the CDR3 is TGTGCCATCAGTGGGAGGTCTAGCGGGAGCGAGGAGGAAGAGACCCAGTACTTC.

The gene calls are TRBV6-5 and TRBJ1-5; D remains ambiguous. V was trimmed by 11 bases and J by 7 bases, leaving 9 bases between them. Germline CDR1 and CDR2: MNHEY and SVGAGI. This CDR3 has 10 amino acids. The DNA of the CDR3 is TGTGCCGGCGGGGTCCAGCCCCAGCATTTT. Translated, it gives CAGGVQPQHF.

V is TRBV28 and J is TRBJ2-4, with D perhaps matching TRBD2 (6 bases). From germline, CDR1 is MDHEN and CDR2 SYDVKM. This CDR3 is 13 amino acids long. The ends were cut back, 10 bases at V and 2 bases at J, with 12 bases in the middle. CDR3 amino acids: CATTEGTKNIQYF. The CDR3 DNA follows: TGTGCCACCACGGAGGGTACCAAAAACATTCAGTACTTC.

The genes are TRBV2 and TRBJ2-2, with D possibly matching TRBD2 (5 bases). V gave up 5 bases and J gave up 6 bases, with 19 bases separating them. CDR3 length: 16 amino acids. CDR1 is SNHLY, CDR2 FYNNEI, per germline. The CDR3 is CASSSLSGVGAGELFF. The CDR3 nucleotides read TGTGCCAGCAGTAGTCTCTCCGGGGTTGGGGCCGGGGAGCTGTTTTTT. The full variable domain, in which reference TRBV2 and TRBJ2-2 provide the parts outside the CDR3, is EPEVTQTPSHQVTQMGQEVILRCVPISNHLYFYWYRQILGQKVEFLVSFYNNEISEKSEIFDDQFSVERPDGSNFTLKIRSTKLEDSAMYFCASSSLSGVGAGELFFGEGSRLTVL.

There are a few counts of this clone. J is TRBJ1-2 and V is TRBV19; TRBD1 matches 9 bases. V dropped 6 bases and J dropped 5; count of bases not matched to a gene: 7. This CDR3 region has 14 residues. Looked up from germline, CDR1 is LNHDA and CDR2 is SQIVND (reference sequence). The CDR3: CASRGQGGGYGYTF. The CDR3 nucleotides are TGTGCCAGTAGGGGACAGGGCGGCGGGTATGGCTACACCTTC.

This chain connects TRBV18 to TRBJ2-7; D perhaps matches TRBD1 (5 bases). The germline V gene encodes CDR1 KGHSH and CDR2 LQKENI. Trimming removed 3 bases at V and 3 bases at J, with 9 bases between. The CDR3 spans 13 residues. The CDR3 reads CASSPPGYYEQYF. The CDR3 DNA reads as TGTGCCAGCTCACCGCCAGGGTACTACGAGCAGTACTTC.

In its sample, this clone was seen once. The V gene is TRBV28, the J gene TRBJ1-2; tentative D call: TRBD1 (6 bases). Per germline, CDR1 MDHEN and CDR2 SYDVKM. This CDR3 contains 13 residues. Trimming pared 7 bases from V and 1 base from J, leaving 10 bases between. The CDR3 is CASTMDSNYGYTF. In DNA, the CDR3 is TGTGCCAGCACCATGGACAGTAACTATGGCTACACCTTC.

This clone is a singleton in its sample. The DNA for the CDR3 is TGTGCCAGCAGCTTAGGTCCTAGCGGGTATCTCGGAGATACGCAGTATTTT. This codes for CASSLGPSGYLGDTQYF. The V gene is TRBV11-1, the J gene TRBJ2-3, with TRBD2 identical over 8 bases. The length of the CDR3 is 17 residues. J was trimmed by 5 bases and V by 1 base; bases with no gene match: 11. Germline-derived CDR1 and CDR2 are SGHAT and FQDESV (reference sequence).

This rearrangement joins TRBV7-2 to TRBJ2-3, with unresolved D. From germline, CDR1 is SGHTA and CDR2 FQGNSA. The CDR3 covers 13 residues. V lost 5 bases and J lost 0, with 6 bases in between. The CDR3 nucleotides are TGTGCCAGCAGCCGCGAGAGCACAGATACGCAGTATTTT. Its protein product is CASSRESTDTQYF.

The chain recombines TRBV30 with TRBJ2-1; 10 bases map to TRBD2. The length of the CDR3 is 18 residues. V shed 1 base and J 6 bases; nucleotides not matched to a gene: 15. Germline V CDR1 and CDR2: GTSNPN, SVGIG (reference sequence). The CDR3 nucleotides read TGTGCCTGGAGTGGAACTAGCGGGGTAATGCCGTGGGGCAATGAGCAGTTCTTC. Protein sequence: CAWSGTSGVMPWGNEQFF.

The rearrangement joins TRBV5-1 to TRBJ2-1; TRBD2 agrees at 8 bases. This CDR3 contains 14 residues. Germline lookup yields CDR1 SGHRS and CDR2 YFSETQ. With 5 bases clipped from V and 8 bases from J, the junction kept 9 bases outside the gene matches. The CDR3 spells CASSIPAGDDEQFF. CDR3 DNA: TGCGCCAGCAGTATCCCAGCGGGAGACGATGAGCAGTTCTTC.

The V call is TRBV18, the J call TRBJ2-7; TRBD2 aligns across 8 bases. The CDR3 has 12 residues. The V gene end was trimmed by 6 bases and the J gene end by 2 bases; junction bases not matched to a gene: 0. The germline CDR1 and CDR2 sequences are KGHSH and LQKENI. DNA of the CDR3: TGTGCCAGCTCTAGCGGGACCTACGAGCAGTACTTC. Its protein is CASSSGTYEQYF.